A single count supports the clone carrying this T cell receptor (beta chain). Antigen unknown. This CDR3 region has 15 residues. Germline CDR1 reads SNHLY; CDR2 reads FYNNEI. Trimming cost V 0 bases and J 5 bases, with 13 bases left between them. This entry comes from a study of cytomegalovirus exposure and HLA in healthy donors. The donors were healthy bone marrow donors. Nominal health characterized the donors when sampled, though unrecorded immune exposures were likely. Broader study findings: Productive status was seen about 90% or about 30% of the time for most TCR beta V segments in an earlier analysis. No immune exposure information besides CMV serostatus was available.

PCR was performed using 60 Vbeta and 13 Jbeta primers. The repertoire was sequenced with immunoSEQ multiplex PCR; TCRdb's copy has only in-frame clones and lacks some. The table has 140,000 to 150,000 clones, roughly 80% seen once. The rearrangement joins TRBV2 to TRBJ1-1; TRBD1 is a possible D gene (5 bases). The sample comprised PBMCs. This TCR derives from a woman aged 40 to 55 in good health and CMV-seropositive. This CDR3 is CASSEASFGGTEAFF. The CDR3 nucleotides are TGTGCCAGCAGTGAAGCCTCCTTCGGGGGAACTGAAGCTTTCTTT.